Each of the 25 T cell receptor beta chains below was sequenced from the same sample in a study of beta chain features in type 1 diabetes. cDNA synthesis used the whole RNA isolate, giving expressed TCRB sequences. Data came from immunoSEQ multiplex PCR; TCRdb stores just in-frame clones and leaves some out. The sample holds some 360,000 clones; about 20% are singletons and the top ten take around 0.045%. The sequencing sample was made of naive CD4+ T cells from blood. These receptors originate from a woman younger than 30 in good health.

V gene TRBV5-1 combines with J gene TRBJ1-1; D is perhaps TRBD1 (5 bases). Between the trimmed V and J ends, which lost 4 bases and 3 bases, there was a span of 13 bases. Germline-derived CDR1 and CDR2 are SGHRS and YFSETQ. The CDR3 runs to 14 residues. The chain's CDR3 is CASSPGGGYTEAFF. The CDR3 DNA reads TGCGCCAGCAGCCCGGGGGGTGGATACACTGAAGCTTTCTTT.

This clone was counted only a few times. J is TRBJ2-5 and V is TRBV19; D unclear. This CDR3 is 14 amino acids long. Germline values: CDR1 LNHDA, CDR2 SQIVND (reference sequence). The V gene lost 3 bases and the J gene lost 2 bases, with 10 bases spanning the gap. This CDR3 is CASSIRGRQETQYF. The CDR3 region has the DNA TGTGCCAGTAGTATCCGTGGCAGACAAGAGACCCAGTACTTC.

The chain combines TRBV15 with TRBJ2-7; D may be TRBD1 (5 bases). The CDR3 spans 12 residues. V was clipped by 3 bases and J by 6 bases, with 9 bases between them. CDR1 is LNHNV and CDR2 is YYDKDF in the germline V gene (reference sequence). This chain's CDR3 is CATSSGRGEQYF. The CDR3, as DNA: TGTGCCACCAGCAGCGGTAGGGGCGAGCAGTACTTC.

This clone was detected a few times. For the CDR3, the DNA is TGTGCCAGTAGTATGCGGGGAGACCAGCCCCAGCATTTT. Translated: CASSMRGDQPQHF. The rearrangement links TRBV19 to TRBJ1-5; the D is unclear. With 3 bases removed from V and 7 bases from J, the gap between germline ends came to 10 bases. Germline CDR1 and CDR2: LNHDA and SQIVND (reference sequence). The CDR3 extends over 13 amino acids.

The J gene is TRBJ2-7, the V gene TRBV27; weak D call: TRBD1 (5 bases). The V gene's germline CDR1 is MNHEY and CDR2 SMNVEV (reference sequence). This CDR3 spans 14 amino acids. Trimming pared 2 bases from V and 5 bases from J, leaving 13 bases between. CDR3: CASSLRQGLDEQYF. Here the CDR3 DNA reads TGTGCCAGCAGTTTACGGCAGGGCCTAGACGAGCAGTACTTC.

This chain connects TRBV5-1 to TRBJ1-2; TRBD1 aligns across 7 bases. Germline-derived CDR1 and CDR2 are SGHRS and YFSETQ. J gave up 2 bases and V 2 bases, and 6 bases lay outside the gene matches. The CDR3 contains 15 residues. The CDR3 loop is CASSLIETGNYGYTF. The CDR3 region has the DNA TGCGCCAGCAGCTTAATTGAGACAGGGAACTATGGCTACACCTTC.

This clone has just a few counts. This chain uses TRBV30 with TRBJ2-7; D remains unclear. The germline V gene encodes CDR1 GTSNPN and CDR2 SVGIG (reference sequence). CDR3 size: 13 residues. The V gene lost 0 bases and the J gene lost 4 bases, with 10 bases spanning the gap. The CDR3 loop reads CAWSVRWPYEQYF. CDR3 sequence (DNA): TGTGCCTGGAGTGTACGTTGGCCTTACGAGCAGTACTTC.

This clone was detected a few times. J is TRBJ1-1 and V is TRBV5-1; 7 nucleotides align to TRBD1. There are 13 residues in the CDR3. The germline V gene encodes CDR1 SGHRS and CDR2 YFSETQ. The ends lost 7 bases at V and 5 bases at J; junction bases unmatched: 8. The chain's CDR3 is CASATGFETEAFF. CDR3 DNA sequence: TGCGCCAGCGCGACAGGGTTTGAGACTGAAGCTTTCTTT.

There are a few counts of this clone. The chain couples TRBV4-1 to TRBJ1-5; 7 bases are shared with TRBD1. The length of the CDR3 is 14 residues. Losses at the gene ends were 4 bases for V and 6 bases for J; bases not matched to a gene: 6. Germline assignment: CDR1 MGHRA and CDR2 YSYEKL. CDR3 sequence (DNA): TGCGCCAGCAGCCGGGGAGACAGGGCTCAGCCCCAGCATTTT. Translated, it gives CASSRGDRAQPQHF.

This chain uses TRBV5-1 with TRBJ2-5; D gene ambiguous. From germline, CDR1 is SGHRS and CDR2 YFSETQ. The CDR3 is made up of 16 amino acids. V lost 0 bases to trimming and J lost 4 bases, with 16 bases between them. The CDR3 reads CASSLGLLRGAETQYF. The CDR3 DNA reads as TGCGCCAGCAGCTTGGGTCTCCTAAGAGGTGCAGAGACCCAGTACTTC.

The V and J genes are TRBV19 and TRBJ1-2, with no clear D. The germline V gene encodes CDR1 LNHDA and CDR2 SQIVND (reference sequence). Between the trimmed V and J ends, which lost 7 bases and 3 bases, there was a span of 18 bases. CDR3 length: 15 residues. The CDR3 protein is CASKEFQERDYGYTF. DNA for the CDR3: TGTGCCAGTAAGGAGTTTCAAGAGCGCGACTATGGCTACACCTTC.

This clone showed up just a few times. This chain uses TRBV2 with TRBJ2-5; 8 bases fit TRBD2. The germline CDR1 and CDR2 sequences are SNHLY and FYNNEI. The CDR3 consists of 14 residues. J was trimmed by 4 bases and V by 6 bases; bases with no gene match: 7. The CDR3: CASRDGRAGETQYF. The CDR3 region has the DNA TGTGCCAGCAGGGACGGGAGGGCCGGAGAGACCCAGTACTTC.

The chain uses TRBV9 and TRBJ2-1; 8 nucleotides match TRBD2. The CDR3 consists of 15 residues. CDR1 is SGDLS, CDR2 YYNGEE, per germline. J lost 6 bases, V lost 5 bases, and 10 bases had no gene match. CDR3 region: CASSQTPLAGNEQFF. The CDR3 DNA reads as TGTGCCAGCAGTCAAACTCCTCTAGCGGGCAATGAGCAGTTCTTC.

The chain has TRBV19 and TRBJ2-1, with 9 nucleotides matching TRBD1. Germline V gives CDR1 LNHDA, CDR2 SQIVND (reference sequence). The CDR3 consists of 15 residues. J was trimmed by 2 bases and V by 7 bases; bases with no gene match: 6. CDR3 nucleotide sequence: TGTGCCAGTACTTTGGACAGGGGCACCTACAATGAGCAGTTCTTC. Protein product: CASTLDRGTYNEQFF.

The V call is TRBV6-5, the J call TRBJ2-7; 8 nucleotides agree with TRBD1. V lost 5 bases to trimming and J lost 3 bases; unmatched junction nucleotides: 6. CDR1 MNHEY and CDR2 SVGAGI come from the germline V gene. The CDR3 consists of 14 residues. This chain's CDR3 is CASSETGTGYEQYF. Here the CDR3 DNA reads TGTGCCAGCAGTGAAACCGGGACAGGCTACGAGCAGTACTTC.

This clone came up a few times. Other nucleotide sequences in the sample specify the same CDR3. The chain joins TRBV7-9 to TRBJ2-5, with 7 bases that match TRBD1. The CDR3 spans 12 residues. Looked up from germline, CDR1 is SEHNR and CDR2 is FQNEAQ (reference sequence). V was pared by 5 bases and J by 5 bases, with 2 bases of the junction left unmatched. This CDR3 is CASSPRGETQYF. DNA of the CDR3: TGTGCCAGCAGCCCCAGGGGGGAGACCCAGTACTTC.

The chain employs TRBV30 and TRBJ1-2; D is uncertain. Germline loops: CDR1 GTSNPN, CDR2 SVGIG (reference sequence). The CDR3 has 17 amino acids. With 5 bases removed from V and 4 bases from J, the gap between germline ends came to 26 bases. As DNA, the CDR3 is TGTGCCTGGTTCCCCCGAGTAGCCTATGGTGACCGCTATGGCTACACCTTC. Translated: CAWFPRVAYGDRYGYTF.

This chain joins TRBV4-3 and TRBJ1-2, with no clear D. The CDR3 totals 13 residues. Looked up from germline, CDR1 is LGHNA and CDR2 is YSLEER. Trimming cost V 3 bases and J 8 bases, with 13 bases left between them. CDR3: CASSHTRASGYTF. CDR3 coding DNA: TGCGCCAGCAGCCATACGAGGGCATCGGGCTACACCTTC.

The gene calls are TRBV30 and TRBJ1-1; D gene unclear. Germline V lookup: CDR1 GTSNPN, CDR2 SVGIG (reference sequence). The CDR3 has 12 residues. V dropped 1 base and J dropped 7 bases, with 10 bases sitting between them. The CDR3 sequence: CAWSGSGLEAFF. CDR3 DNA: TGTGCCTGGAGTGGTTCAGGCCTTGAAGCTTTCTTT.

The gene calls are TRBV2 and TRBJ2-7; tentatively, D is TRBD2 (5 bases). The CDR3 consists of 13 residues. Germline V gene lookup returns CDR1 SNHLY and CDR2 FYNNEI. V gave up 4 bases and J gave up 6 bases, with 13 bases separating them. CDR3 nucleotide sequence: TGTGCCAGCAGTGGAGGGTCCCTAGGCGAGCAGTACTTC. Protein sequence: CASSGGSLGEQYF.

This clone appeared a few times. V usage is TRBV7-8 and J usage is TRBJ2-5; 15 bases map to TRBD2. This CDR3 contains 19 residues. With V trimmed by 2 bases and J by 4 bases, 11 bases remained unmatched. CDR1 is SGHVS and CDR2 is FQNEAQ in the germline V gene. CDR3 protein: CASSLPRTSGGAVRETQYF. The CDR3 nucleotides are TGTGCCAGCAGCTTACCCCGGACTAGCGGGGGGGCCGTACGAGAGACCCAGTACTTC.

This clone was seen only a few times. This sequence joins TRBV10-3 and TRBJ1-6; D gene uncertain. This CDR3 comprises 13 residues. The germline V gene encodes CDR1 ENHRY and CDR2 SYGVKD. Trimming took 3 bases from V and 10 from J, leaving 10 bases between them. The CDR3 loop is CAISDPINSPLHF. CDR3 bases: TGTGCCATCAGTGACCCTATTAACTCACCCCTCCACTTT.

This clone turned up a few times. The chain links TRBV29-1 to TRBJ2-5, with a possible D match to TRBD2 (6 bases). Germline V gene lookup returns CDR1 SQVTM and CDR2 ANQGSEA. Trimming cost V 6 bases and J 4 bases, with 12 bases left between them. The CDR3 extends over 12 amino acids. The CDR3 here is CSVKAGGETQYF. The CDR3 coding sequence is TGCAGCGTCAAGGCCGGGGGAGAGACCCAGTACTTC.

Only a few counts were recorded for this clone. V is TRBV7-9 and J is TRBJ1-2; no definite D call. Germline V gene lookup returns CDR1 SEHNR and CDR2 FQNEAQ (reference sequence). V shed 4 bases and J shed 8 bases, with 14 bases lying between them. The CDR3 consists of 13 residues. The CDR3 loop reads CASSSAQTRGYTF. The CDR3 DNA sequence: TGTGCCAGCAGCTCCGCTCAAACCCGGGGCTACACCTTC.

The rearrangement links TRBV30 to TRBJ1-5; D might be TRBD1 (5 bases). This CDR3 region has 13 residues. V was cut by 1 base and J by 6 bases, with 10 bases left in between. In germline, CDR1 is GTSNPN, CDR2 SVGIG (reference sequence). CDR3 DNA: TGTGCCTGGAGTGGTGGGGCGCTTCAGCCCCAGCATTTT. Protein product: CAWSGGALQPQHF.